Shown below are 28 T cell receptor beta chains from a single sample sequenced in a study of Graves' ophthalmopathy and Graves' hyperthyroidism. Transcripts of RNA were the source for amplifying TCR beta CDR3 regions. Second-round multiplex PCR came after a first-round RT-PCR that employed HTBI primers. One entry per CDR3 protein results from TCRdb running MiXCR on the multiplex PCR reads. The table has roughly 350,000 distinct CDR3 sequences, about a sixth seen once; the top ten hold roughly 2.4%. Sequencing input: peripheral blood. The receptors shown here come from an adult woman with stable Graves' hyperthyroidism.

This clonotype has a count of ten or more. The gene calls are TRBV2 and TRBJ2-2, with D possibly matching TRBD2 (6 bases). Germline V gene sequence: CDR1 SNHLY, CDR2 FYNNEI. V was clipped by 6 bases and J by 5 bases, with 13 bases between them. The CDR3 consists of 14 residues. The CDR3 reads CASRGGVRTGELFF. The CDR3, as DNA: TGTGCCAGCAGGGGCGGGGTGAGAACCGGGGAGCTGTTTTTT.

The chain is built from TRBV30 and TRBJ2-7; D call uncertain. Germline V gives CDR1 GTSNPN, CDR2 SVGIG (reference sequence). Deletions cut 4 bases from V and 3 bases from J, with 13 bases between. The length of the CDR3 is 13 residues. In DNA, the CDR3 is TGTGCCTGGATCCCCGAGGACGGCTACGAGCAGTACTTC. Amino acid sequence: CAWIPEDGYEQYF.

The chain is built from TRBV10-3 and TRBJ1-6; a possible D gene is TRBD1 (5 bases). The CDR3 has 19 residues. Germline V lookup: CDR1 ENHRY, CDR2 SYGVKD. V lost 0 bases, J lost 0 bases, and 15 bases lay in between. The chain's CDR3 is CAISESPSGANSYNSPLHF. The CDR3 nucleotides read TGTGCCATCAGTGAGTCGCCATCCGGGGCGAACTCCTATAATTCACCCCTCCACTTT.

The J gene is TRBJ1-5, the V gene TRBV4-2, with 8 positions matching TRBD1. Germline CDR1 LGHNA, CDR2 YNFKEQ. CDR3 length equals 16 residues. With V trimmed by 3 bases and J by 5 bases, 9 bases remained unmatched. In nucleotides, the CDR3 is TGTGCCAGCAGCCACCATCAGGGGGCTAAGGATCAGCCCCAGCATTTT. Translating gives CASSHHQGAKDQPQHF.

Regarding this clonotype: Since a much larger clone is just one base distant, this may be a read error. This CDR3 reads CASGWEGQDGYTF. For the CDR3, the DNA is TGCGCCAGCGGCTGGGAGGGACAGGATGGCTACACCTTC. The rearrangement joins TRBV5-1 to TRBJ1-2, with 8 positions matching TRBD1. The CDR3 length is 13 residues. J gave up 6 bases and V 7 bases, and 8 bases lay outside the gene matches. Per germline, CDR1 SGHRS and CDR2 YFSETQ.

The chain carries TRBV20-1 and TRBJ2-7; the D gene is possibly TRBD2 (6 bases). This CDR3 is 15 amino acids long. Germline CDR1 reads DFQATT; CDR2 reads SNEGSKA (reference sequence). The V gene lost 2 bases and the J gene lost 6 bases, with 20 bases spanning the gap. The CDR3 DNA sequence: TGCAGTGCTAGAACCCTAGCGCTCAATCATCCCGAGCAGTACTTC. Translating it yields CSARTLALNHPEQYF.

This clonotype was detected many times. V and J are TRBV7-2 and TRBJ2-5, with D unresolved. The CDR3 covers 12 residues. With 6 bases removed from V and 9 bases from J, the gap between germline ends came to 14 bases. Germline values: CDR1 SGHTA, CDR2 FQGNSA. CDR3 nucleotide sequence: TGTGCCAGCAGTTCCTCCAGTCGGGCCCAGTACTTC. Residues: CASSSSSRAQYF.

This clonotype was found many times. Compared with germline, one end of the junction differs, possibly owing to a read error. The genes are TRBV6-1 and TRBJ1-2, with 7 bases lining up with TRBD1. Germline V lookup: CDR1 MNHNS, CDR2 SASEGT. The CDR3 is 14 amino acids. This CDR3 is CAGSRGQSNYGYTF. The CDR3 coding sequence is TGTGCCGGCAGCAGGGGACAGTCCAACTATGGCTACACCTTC.

This clonotype was counted at least ten times. The V gene is TRBV12-3 or TRBV12-4, the J gene TRBJ2-4; D perhaps matches TRBD2 (6 bases). The CDR3 loop spans 14 amino acids. V shed 0 bases and J shed 6 bases, with 9 bases lying between them. The CDR3: CASSLARDSNIQYF. CDR3 bases: TGTGCCAGCAGTTTAGCGCGGGACTCAAACATTCAGTACTTC.

This clonotype was seen repeatedly, ten times or more. This chain joins TRBV5-1 and TRBJ1-1; 9 nucleotides line up with TRBD1. Germline CDR1 is SGHRS and CDR2 is YFSETQ. Trimming at V came to 3 bases and at J to 0 bases, leaving 3 bases not matched to a gene. The CDR3 is made up of 15 amino acids. This chain's CDR3 is CASSSGQGMNTEAFF. Written as DNA, the CDR3 is TGCGCCAGCAGCTCCGGACAGGGGATGAACACTGAAGCTTTCTTT.

This clonotype showed up many times. This chain links TRBV10-3 with TRBJ2-7; either TRBD1 or TRBD2 may supply D (6 bases each). V dropped 4 bases and J dropped 1 base, with 14 bases sitting between them. The CDR3 length is 15 residues. Germline V gives CDR1 ENHRY, CDR2 SYGVKD. Here the CDR3 reads CAISGGARRSYEQYF. CDR3 DNA: TGTGCCATCAGTGGGGGGGCGCGGCGTTCCTACGAGCAGTACTTC.

V and J are TRBV12-3 or TRBV12-4 and TRBJ2-4; TRBD2 might be the D (5 bases). This CDR3 spans 14 amino acids. Trimming took 7 bases from V and 5 from J, leaving 15 bases between them. In DNA, the CDR3 is TGTGCCAGCAAGTGGGGAGACATGGAAAACATTCAGTACTTC. Translated: CASKWGDMENIQYF.

In the case of this clonotype: The junction and the germline gene differ at one end; a read error may be behind it. This chain links TRBV2 with TRBJ2-7; D unresolved. Germline V gene lookup returns CDR1 SNHLY and CDR2 FYNNEI. This CDR3 is built from 16 residues. The chain's CDR3 is CASTAQPTLFQYDQYF. CDR3 in DNA: TGTGCCAGCACCGCACAACCAACCCTTTTCCAGTACGATCAGTACTTC.

This clonotype was picked up many times. This chain uses TRBV9 with TRBJ2-7; 7 bases agree with TRBD2. CDR1 and CDR2 (germline): SGDLS, YYNGEE. The ends lost 0 bases at V and 3 bases at J; junction bases unmatched: 3. The CDR3 sequence is 14 residues long. The CDR3 DNA is TGTGCCAGCAGCGTAGGGGGGGGGAACTACGAGCAGTACTTC. It encodes CASSVGGGNYEQYF.

In its sample, this clonotype was seen many times. A much larger clonotype is one base distant, so this may be a read error. V usage is TRBV6-1 and J usage is TRBJ2-5; D is undetermined. Germline loops: CDR1 MNHNS, CDR2 SASEGT. CDR3 size: 14 residues. CDR3 coding DNA: TGTGCCAGCGGTGAAGGCCAGCACCAAGAGACCCAGTACTTC. Translating it yields CASGEGQHQETQYF.

This clonotype has at least ten counts. The chain recombines TRBV27 with TRBJ2-7; 11 bases fit TRBD2. Germline lookup yields CDR1 MNHEY and CDR2 SMNVEV (reference sequence). After removal of 6 bases from V and 1 base from J, the junction contained 14 bases not matched to a gene. This CDR3 comprises 18 residues. The CDR3 sequence is CASSPRVTSGVRSYEQYF. CDR3 coding DNA: TGTGCCAGCAGCCCTAGAGTGACTAGCGGGGTCCGTTCCTACGAGCAGTACTTC.

V is TRBV6-1 and J is TRBJ2-7; 9 bases line up with TRBD1. Germline V gives CDR1 MNHNS, CDR2 SASEGT. V gave up 4 bases and J gave up 2 bases; unmatched junction bases: 3. This CDR3 region has 14 residues. For the CDR3, the DNA is TGTGCCAGCAGTGGAAGGACAGGGGCCTACGAGCAGTACTTC. This sequence encodes CASSGRTGAYEQYF.

This clonotype showed up many times. J is TRBJ2-3 and V is TRBV27; 7 bases align to TRBD1. CDR1 MNHEY and CDR2 SMNVEV come from the germline V gene (reference sequence). The CDR3 spans 15 residues. The V and J ends lost 0 bases and 2 bases, in that order; junction bases with no gene match: 2. CDR3 protein: CASSLSQGSTDTQYF. For the CDR3, the DNA is TGTGCCAGCAGTTTATCACAGGGGTCCACAGATACGCAGTATTTT.

Points on this clonotype: This may stem from a read error, because a much larger clone lies one nucleotide away. The V call is TRBV11-1, the J call TRBJ2-7; possible D gene TRBD1, 6 bases. The CDR3 spans 13 residues. Germline CDR1 reads SGHAT; CDR2 reads FQDESV (reference sequence). The CDR3 loop reads CACRRDITYEQYF. The CDR3 DNA reads as TGTGCCTGCAGAAGGGACATCACCTACGAGCAGTACTTC.

This clonotype has ten or more counts. The chain has TRBV6-2 or TRBV6-3 and TRBJ2-2; maybe TRBD2 (6 bases). The germline V gene encodes CDR1 MNHEY and CDR2 SVGEGT. The V gene lost 6 bases and the J gene lost 5 bases, with 13 bases spanning the gap. The CDR3 spans 14 residues. The CDR3 loop reads CASRAWGVTGELFF. The CDR3 DNA reads TGTGCCAGCAGGGCATGGGGGGTGACCGGGGAGCTGTTTTTT.

This clonotype was counted a single time. V is TRBV15 and J is TRBJ1-6, with 7 bases matching TRBD1. The CDR3 loop spans 17 amino acids. Germline values: CDR1 LNHNV, CDR2 YYDKDF (reference sequence). The V and J ends lost 5 bases and 9 bases, in that order; junction bases with no gene match: 16. CDR3 nucleotides: TGTGCCACCAGCCGACTGATCTTAGGGACAGTATCTTCACCCCTCCACTTT. Protein sequence: CATSRLILGTVSSPLHF. Based on the CDR3 plus reference TRBV15 and TRBJ1-6, the full variable domain is DAMVIQNPRYQVTQFGKPVTLSCSQTLNHNVMYWYQQKSSQAPKLLFHYYDKDFNNEADTPDNFQSRRPNTSFCFLDIRSPGLGDTAMYLCATSRLILGTVSSPLHFGNGTRLTVT.

In its sample, this clonotype was seen many times. This CDR3 reads CSVEDGSKVHEQYF. CDR3 DNA: TGCAGCGTTGAAGACGGGAGTAAGGTCCACGAGCAGTACTTC. This rearrangement joins TRBV29-1 to TRBJ2-7; a weak D match, TRBD2 (6 bases). This CDR3 is 14 amino acids long. V was trimmed by 0 bases and J by 5 bases, leaving 14 bases between them. Per germline, CDR1 SQVTM and CDR2 ANQGSEA.

For this clonotype: A much bigger clone sits one base away, suggesting this may be a read error. This chain joins TRBV29-1 and TRBJ2-7; D is perhaps TRBD2 (6 bases). The CDR3 has 11 amino acids. Germline lookup yields CDR1 SQVTM and CDR2 ANQGSEA. This CDR3 reads CSVSGEYEQCF. CDR3 nucleotide sequence: TGCAGCGTTTCGGGGGAATACGAGCAGTGCTTC.

V usage is TRBV6-1 and J usage is TRBJ1-1, with 7 nucleotides matching TRBD1. J gave up 0 bases and V 7 bases, and 14 bases lay outside the gene matches. This CDR3 comprises 17 residues. The germline gives CDR1 MNHNS, CDR2 SASEGT. The CDR3 is CASIRRSGGTVNTEAFF. Here the CDR3 DNA reads TGTGCCAGCATTCGGAGGAGTGGCGGGACAGTGAACACTGAAGCTTTCTTT.

This clonotype was found a few times. The chain carries TRBV4-1 and TRBJ2-7; TRBD1 aligns across 8 bases. This CDR3 has 15 residues. J was trimmed by 2 bases and V by 3 bases; bases with no gene match: 6. Germline CDR1 reads MGHRA; CDR2 reads YSYEKL. The CDR3 DNA sequence: TGCGCCAGCAGCCAGGGACAGGCCTTTCCCTACGAGCAGTACTTC. Translation gives CASSQGQAFPYEQYF.

This clonotype has at least ten counts. CDR3 DNA sequence: TGTGCTAGTGGTTTGGTAAACAGGGGGTCGGCCTACGAGCAGTACTTC. This gives the protein CASGLVNRGSAYEQYF. The chain joins TRBV12-5 to TRBJ2-7; 8 bases are a match to TRBD1. CDR1 LGHNT and CDR2 FRNRAP come from the germline V gene. The CDR3 runs to 16 residues. V shed 0 bases and J 2 bases; nucleotides not matched to a gene: 6.

This clonotype was counted ten times or more. The rearrangement joins TRBV20-1 to TRBJ1-1, with 7 bases matching TRBD1. The CDR3 is made up of 13 amino acids. The germline V gene encodes CDR1 DFQATT and CDR2 SNEGSKA (reference sequence). The J segment lost 9 bases and the V segment lost 5 bases, leaving 12 bases of the junction unmatched. CDR3 sequence: CSAVTDPGQKAFF. As DNA, the CDR3 is TGCAGTGCTGTAACGGATCCGGGACAGAAAGCTTTCTTT.

A note on this clonotype: A much larger clone differs from this one at a single base, so this may be a read error. The rearrangement joins TRBV29-1 to TRBJ2-7; D might be TRBD2 (6 bases). Germline V CDR1 and CDR2: SQVTM, ANQGSEA. V was clipped by 5 bases and J by 6 bases, with 29 bases between them. The CDR3 is 17 amino acids. CDR3 loop: CSVTSRRPTRGAAEQYF. CDR3 sequence (DNA): TGCAGCGTTACTAGCAGGAGACCTACACGCGGGGCTGCCGAGCAGTACTTC.